Listed below are T cell receptor beta chains from one sample, sequenced in a study of blood T cell repertoires in COVID-19. Profiling relied on immunoSEQ multiplex PCR, and the TCRdb table lists in-frame clones only, not all of them. This table has approximately 150,000 clones, 88% appearing once. Sequenced sample: peripheral blood. These receptors were collected from a human donor with COVID-19, enrolled during active disease. The donor label of this sample is uncertain. The CDR3 runs from the conserved cysteine through the conserved F or W. The order of the fields is clone size, D gene, J gene, V gene, CDR3 protein, CDR3 DNA. A D gene is named only where the DNA matches it firmly. Part of the rows lack a size; the others show once, few, many or a class for expanded clones.

few TRBD1 TRBJ1-1 TRBV6-5 CASAGQGNTEAFF TGTGCCAGCGCGGGACAGGGGAACACTGAAGCTTTCTTT
. . TRBJ2-1 TRBV12-2 CASRSPGDYNEQFF TGTGCAAGTCGCTCCCCCGGGGATTACAATGAGCAGTTCTTC
. TRBD1 TRBJ1-2 TRBV10-1 CASQKRDRAYYGYTF TGCGCCAGTCAGAAAAGGGACAGGGCCTACTATGGCTACACCTTC
. . TRBJ1-3 TRBV3-1/TRBV3-2 CASSQERGNTIYF TGTGCCAGCAGCCAAGAACGGGGAAACACCATATATTTT
. TRBD1 TRBJ2-4 TRBV10-3 CAISELTGAGNIQYF TGTGCCATCAGTGAGCTAACAGGGGCAGGGAACATTCAGTACTTC
. . TRBJ1-1 TRBV7-9 CASSLDATGLLRDTEAFF TGTGCCAGCAGCTTAGATGCGACAGGCCTACTACGGGACACTGAAGCTTTCTTT
. . TRBJ1-5 TRBV5-6 CASSSTTRGQNNQPQHF TGTGCCAGCAGCTCTACTACGAGGGGACAAAACAATCAGCCCCAGCATTTT
once . TRBJ1-1 TRBV15 CATSRQVNTEAFF TGTGCCACCAGCAGGCAGGTGAACACTGAAGCTTTCTTT
. . TRBJ1-1 TRBV10-3 CARGRVKTEAFF TGTGCCAGGGGGAGGGTAAAAACTGAAGCTTTCTTT
. . TRBJ2-7 TRBV5-1 CASSLIDRDSAEQYF TGCGCCAGCAGCTTGATCGACAGGGACTCCGCCGAGCAGTACTTC
. TRBD1 TRBJ1-4 TRBV5-1 CASSQGASEKLFF TGCGCCAGCAGTCAGGGGGCGTCTGAAAAACTGTTTTTT
. . TRBJ1-2 TRBV19 CASSSSAGRYGYTF TGTGCCAGTAGTTCCTCCGCGGGCCGCTATGGCTACACCTTC
. . TRBJ1-1 TRBV27 CASAPRGGIGTEAFF TGTGCCAGCGCACCCCGAGGAGGGATCGGCACTGAAGCTTTCTTT
. . TRBJ1-5 TRBV29-1 CSVREGENQPQHF TGCAGCGTTCGTGAGGGAGAAAATCAGCCCCAGCATTTT
. . TRBJ2-5 TRBV5-4 CASSPALTEQETQYF TGTGCCAGCAGCCCAGCACTAACTGAGCAAGAGACCCAGTACTTC
. . TRBJ1-2 TRBV3-1/TRBV3-2 CASSQAAASGYGYTF TGTGCCAGCAGCCAAGCTGCTGCATCGGGCTATGGCTACACCTTC
. TRBD2 TRBJ2-1 TRBV29-1 CSVERDLSYNEQFF TGCAGCGTGGAGCGGGATCTCTCCTACAATGAGCAGTTCTTC
few TRBD1 TRBJ1-3 TRBV18 CASSPIGQDYSGNTIYF TGTGCCAGCTCTCCGATAGGACAGGACTACTCTGGAAACACCATATATTTT
once . TRBJ1-3 TRBV7-8 CASSSDPEGRVNTIYF TGTGCCAGCAGCTCCGACCCCGAAGGGAGGGTAAACACCATATATTTT
. TRBD1 TRBJ1-6 TRBV6-5 CASRIGQGDSPLHF TGTGCCAGCAGGATTGGACAGGGCGATTCACCCCTCCACTTT
. . TRBJ2-5 TRBV19 CASSKFQETQYF TGTGCCAGTAGTAAATTTCAGGAGACCCAGTACTTC
. TRBD1 TRBJ2-7 TRBV15 CATSRDRGLEEQYF TGTGCCACCAGCAGAGACAGGGGGTTGGAAGAGCAGTACTTC
. . TRBJ1-3 TRBV5-1 CASSLGDNGNTIYF TGCGCCAGCAGCTTGGGGGACAACGGAAACACCATATATTTT
. TRBD2 TRBJ2-1 TRBV30 CAWQLGLAGGHYNEQFF TGTGCCTGGCAACTCGGACTAGCGGGAGGGCATTACAATGAGCAGTTCTTC
. . TRBJ1-6 TRBV11-3 CASSLQVTDSPLHF TGTGCCAGCAGCTTACAGGTCACCGATTCACCCCTCCACTTT
. TRBD1 TRBJ1-1 TRBV25-1 CASGDRLTEAFF TGTGCCAGCGGGGACAGACTCACTGAAGCTTTCTTT
. TRBD1 TRBJ2-6 TRBV4-1 CASSQEGTGGGSGANVLTF TGCGCCAGCAGCCAAGAGGGAACAGGGGGAGGTTCTGGGGCCAACGTCCTGACTTTC
. TRBD1 TRBJ1-5 TRBV7-8 CASSPTGGAGNQPQHF TGTGCCAGCAGCCCTACAGGGGGCGCCGGCAATCAGCCCCAGCATTTT
once TRBD1 TRBJ1-6 TRBV2 CASIRDRGNYNSPLHF TGTGCCAGCATTCGGGACAGGGGGAATTATAATTCACCCCTCCACTTT
. . TRBJ2-7 TRBV5-4 CASSLDRSSYEQYF TGTGCCAGCAGCTTGGATCGGAGCTCCTACGAGCAGTACTTC
. TRBD1 TRBJ1-3 TRBV18 CASSPRTGFFSGNTIYF TGTGCCAGCTCACCAAGGACAGGGTTTTTTTCTGGAAACACCATATATTTT
. . TRBJ1-2 TRBV3-1/TRBV3-2 CASRQGGANYGYTF TGTGCCAGCAGACAGGGTGGAGCTAACTATGGCTACACCTTC
once TRBD2 TRBJ2-3 TRBV4-2 CASSQDSGRAPDTQYF TGTGCCAGCAGCCAAGATAGCGGGAGGGCCCCAGATACGCAGTATTTT
. TRBD1 TRBJ1-1 TRBV2 CASTQDREWTEAFF TGTGCCAGCACCCAGGACAGGGAGTGGACTGAAGCTTTCTTT
. . TRBJ1-1 TRBV12-2 CASRLIKRTGRNTEAFF TGTGCAAGTCGCCTAATCAAACGGACAGGTCGGAACACTGAAGCTTTCTTT
once . TRBJ1-2 TRBV29-1 CTAAEDYGYTF TGTACGGCCGCGGAGGACTATGGCTACACCTTC
. TRBD1 TRBJ2-1 TRBV3-1/TRBV3-2 CASSQTGAGEQFF TGTGCCAGCAGCCAAACAGGGGCCGGTGAGCAGTTCTTC
. TRBD1 TRBJ1-1 TRBV29-1 CSVGPLRQGASEAFF TGCAGCGTTGGGCCCCTAAGACAGGGGGCCTCTGAAGCTTTCTTT
. TRBD1 TRBJ1-2 TRBV6-4 CASSDGDSYGYTF TGTGCCAGCAGTGACGGGGACAGCTATGGCTACACCTTC
few . TRBJ1-2 TRBV30 CALARAIGMEGYTF TGTGCCCTTGCGAGGGCAATTGGTATGGAGGGCTACACCTTC
. TRBD1 TRBJ1-4 TRBV5-1 CASSYSRDRSEKLFF TGCGCCAGCAGCTATTCCCGGGACAGAAGTGAAAAACTGTTTTTT
. . TRBJ1-4 TRBV3-1/TRBV3-2 CASSQGFDRRNEKLFF TGTGCCAGCAGCCAAGGCTTTGACAGGCGGAATGAAAAACTGTTTTTT
. TRBD1 TRBJ1-2 TRBV24-1 CATGDRGSKEEGYTF TGTGCCACCGGCGACAGGGGGTCAAAGGAGGAAGGCTACACCTTC
. . TRBJ1-1 TRBV5-1 CASSLVVARGTEAFF TGCGCCAGCAGCTTGGTGGTGGCACGGGGCACTGAAGCTTTCTTT
. . TRBJ2-2 TRBV19 CASTGRANTGELFF TGTGCCAGTACGGGAAGGGCGAACACCGGGGAGCTGTTTTTT
. . TRBJ2-6 TRBV4-1 CASSQDPLAGANVLTF TGCGCCAGCAGCCAAGACCCCCTCGCGGGGGCCAACGTCCTGACTTTC
. . TRBJ1-2 TRBV27 CASRVRSSGVSYGYTF TGTGCCAGCAGAGTAAGGTCCTCAGGGGTCTCCTATGGCTACACCTTC
. . TRBJ1-5 TRBV5-6 CASSFFPGGNQPQHF TGTGCCAGCAGCTTTTTCCCCGGGGGCAATCAGCCCCAGCATTTT
. TRBD2 TRBJ2-1 TRBV5-1 CASSLERGTLGEQFF TGCGCCAGCAGCTTGGAGCGGGGAACGTTGGGGGAGCAGTTCTTC
. TRBD1 TRBJ2-5 TRBV6-2/TRBV6-3 CASSRWGQGDGTQYF TGTGCCAGCAGCCGCTGGGGACAGGGGGATGGGACCCAGTACTTC
. . TRBJ1-4 TRBV6-5 CASSYAGTANEKLFF TGTGCCAGCAGTTACGCGGGGACGGCTAATGAAAAACTGTTTTTT
. TRBD1 TRBJ2-7 TRBV18 CASSPDRVLYF TGTGCCAGCTCACCGGACAGGGTTCTGTACTTC
. . TRBJ1-4 TRBV4-1 CASSQVSQGSEKLFF TGCGCCAGCAGCCAAGTATCCCAGGGCAGTGAAAAACTGTTTTTT
. . TRBJ1-1 TRBV11-1 CASSLNAGLNTEAFF TGTGCCAGCAGCTTAAACGCAGGGCTTAACACTGAAGCTTTCTTT